The TCR beta chain under discussion was sequenced for a study of blood T cell repertoires in COVID-19. About the research overall: Acute-phase and convalescent COVID-19 samples originated in the United States, Italy and Spain. PBMCs, B-cell-depleted T cells, or T cells provided the cDNA or gDNA that made up the material.

The CDR3 extends over 9 residues, inclusive of both ends. CDR1 is MDHEN and CDR2 is SYDVKM in the germline V gene. The authors' processing: Reference gene primer amplification gave estimated nucleated cell counts. Using immunoSEQ multiplex PCR, the repertoire was profiled, and TCRdb retains in-frame clones only, with some absent. V, J and clone size were drawn from that table, and D and trimming were deduced from the DNA. The sample includes approximately 220,000 clones, over 70% of them seen just once. Notes on this clone: No conserved phenylalanine or tryptophan ends this CDR3, so it is likely a read error. The DNA is left out, because the CDR3 cannot be placed on it with certainty; the CDR3 is given as TCRdb lists it.

The sequenced sample was peripheral blood. The origin of this receptor is a man aged 40-49 years with acute or convalescent COVID-19. The genes are TRBV28 and TRBJ2-7; the table's D call, TRBD2, was not checked against the DNA. The CDR3 loop is CASSLSGKM.